This T cell receptor (beta chain) was sequenced during a study of cytomegalovirus exposure and HLA in healthy donors. The donors formed part of the approximately 120-subject validation cohort, distinct from the roughly 730-subject first cohort. Clones were read by immunoSEQ multiplex PCR, and TCRdb kept only the in-frame ones, dropping some. The table lists about 140,000 clones, 87% of them singletons. V dropped 7 bases and J dropped 8; count of bases not matched to a gene: 10. Per germline, CDR1 MNHNY and CDR2 SVGAGI (reference sequence). There are 15 residues in the CDR3. Sequencing was carried out using PBMCs. This TCR derives from a man younger than 30 in good health and CMV-seropositive. The chain combines TRBV6-6 with TRBJ1-4; TRBD1 matches 10 bases. CDR3 bases: TGTGCCAGCACCACCGAGGGGACAGGGGACGAAAAACTGTTTTTT. Translating gives CASTTEGTGDEKLFF.